What follows describes a single T cell receptor (beta chain). These data are taken from a study of blood T cell dynamics during melanoma immunotherapy. Only in-frame clones appear in the TCRdb table, and some are missing; sequencing was by immunoSEQ multiplex PCR. The table shows around 8,000 clones, with about 85% occurring only once. Time point denoted: week 3, after first cycle of checkpoint inhibitor. The CDR3 extends over 16 amino acids. CDR1 and CDR2 from the germline V gene are SGHTA and FQGNSA. With 5 bases clipped from V and 5 bases from J, the junction kept 14 bases outside the gene matches.

The material sequenced was blood, taken from a patient treated with checkpoint blockade. This TCR was recovered from a human donor with melanoma. This chain links TRBV7-2 with TRBJ2-7, with 8 bases lining up with TRBD1. The CDR3 is CASSPVAGQGFHEQYF. The DNA for the CDR3 is TGTGCCAGCAGCCCCGTTGCCGGACAGGGTTTCCACGAGCAGTACTTC.